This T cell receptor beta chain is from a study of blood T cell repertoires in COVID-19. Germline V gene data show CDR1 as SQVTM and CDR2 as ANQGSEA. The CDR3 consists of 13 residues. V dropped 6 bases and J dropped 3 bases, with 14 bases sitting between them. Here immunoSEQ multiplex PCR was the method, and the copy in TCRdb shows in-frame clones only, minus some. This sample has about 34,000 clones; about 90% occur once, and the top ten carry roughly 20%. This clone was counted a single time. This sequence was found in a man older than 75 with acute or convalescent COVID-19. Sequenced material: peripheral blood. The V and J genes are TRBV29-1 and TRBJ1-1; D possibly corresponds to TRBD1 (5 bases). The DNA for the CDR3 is TGCAGCGTGGGCTTTTGGGGGGACACTGAAGCTTTCTTT. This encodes CSVGFWGDTEAFF.